The subject of this entry is one TCR beta chain. What it binds is unknown. V gave up 6 bases and J gave up 4 bases; unmatched junction bases: 8. Germline V gene lookup returns CDR1 MNHEY and CDR2 SMNVEV (reference sequence). The CDR3 contains 15 residues. These data come from a study of identical twins. The study, taken as a whole, reports: For out-of-frame alpha sequences shared by twins, low generation probability was in excess. Zero-insertion results could be subject to partial confounding by invariant MAIT and iNKT cells.

Via MiXCR, TCRdb re-called the 5' RACE reads, giving one row per CDR3 protein. Among hundreds of thousands of distinct CDR3 sequences listed, about 20% were seen once. The sample was also linked to a second study, of T cells expressing NK-cell markers. Turning to that study: HCMV serostatus: seven of eight sequenced donors positive, one negative.

The sequenced sample consisted of PBMCs. The chain couples TRBV27 to TRBJ2-2; 7 bases line up with TRBD2. The clonotype was recovered from a woman aged 18 to 35 in good health. The CDR3 here is CASSLRGVVTGELFF. The CDR3 nucleotides are TGTGCCAGCAGCCTTCGGGGGGTCGTCACCGGGGAGCTGTTTTTT.